This T cell receptor beta chain is drawn from a study of blood T cell repertoires in COVID-19. Overall study: Sites in the United States, Italy and Spain provided acute and convalescent COVID-19 samples. Sources were T cells, B-cell-depleted T cells, or PBMCs; the material itself was cDNA or gDNA.

Original analysis: Estimation of nucleated cell counts relied on the amplification of reference gene primers. Repertoires were generated with immunoSEQ multiplex PCR, while TCRdb's copy carries only in-frame clones and drops some. V and J calls and clone size are as listed in that table; D and trimming were resolved from the DNA. The data show approximately 230,000 clones, with around 90% seen just once and 3% held by the top ten. The CDR3 is 13 residues long. V was clipped by 5 bases and J by 6 bases; unmatched bases: 2. CDR1 SGHTA and CDR2 FQGNSA come from the germline V gene. Sequenced: peripheral blood. The chain has TRBV7-2 and TRBJ1-5, with 9 bases identical to TRBD1. This receptor was taken from a man younger than 30 with active or convalescent COVID-19. This CDR3 reads CASSPTGGQPQHF. The CDR3 DNA reads TGTGCCAGCAGCCCGACAGGGGGTCAGCCCCAGCATTTT.